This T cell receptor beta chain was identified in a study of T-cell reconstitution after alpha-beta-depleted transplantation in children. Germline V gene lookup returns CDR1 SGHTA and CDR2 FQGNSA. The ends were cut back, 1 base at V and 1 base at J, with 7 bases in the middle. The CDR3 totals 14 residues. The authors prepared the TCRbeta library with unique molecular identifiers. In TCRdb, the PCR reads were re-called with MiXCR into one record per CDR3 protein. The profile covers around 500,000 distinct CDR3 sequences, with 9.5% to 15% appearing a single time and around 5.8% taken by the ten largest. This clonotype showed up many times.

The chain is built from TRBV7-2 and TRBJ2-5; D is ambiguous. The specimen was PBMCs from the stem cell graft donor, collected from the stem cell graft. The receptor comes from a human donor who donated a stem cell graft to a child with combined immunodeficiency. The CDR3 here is CASSLVYGQETQYF. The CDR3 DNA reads TGTGCCAGCAGCTTAGTTTACGGCCAAGAGACCCAGTACTTC.